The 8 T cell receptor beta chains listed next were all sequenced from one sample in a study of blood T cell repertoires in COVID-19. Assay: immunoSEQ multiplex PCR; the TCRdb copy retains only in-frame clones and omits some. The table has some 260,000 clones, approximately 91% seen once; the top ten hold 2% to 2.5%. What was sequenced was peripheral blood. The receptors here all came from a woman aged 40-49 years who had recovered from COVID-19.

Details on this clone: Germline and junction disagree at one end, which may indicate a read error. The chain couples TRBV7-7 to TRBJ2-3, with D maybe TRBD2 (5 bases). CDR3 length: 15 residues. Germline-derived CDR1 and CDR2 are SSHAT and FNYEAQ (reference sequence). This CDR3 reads CASSRSGGSTDTQYF. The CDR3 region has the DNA TGTGCTAGCAGCCGATCAGGCGGGAGCACAGATACGCAGTATTTT.

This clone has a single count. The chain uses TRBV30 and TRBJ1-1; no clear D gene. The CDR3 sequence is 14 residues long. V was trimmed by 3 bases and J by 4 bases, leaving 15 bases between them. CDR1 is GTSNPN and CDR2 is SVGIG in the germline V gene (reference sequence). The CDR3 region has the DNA TGTGCCTGGAGCCCTCCTGGGCGGGGCACTGAAGCTTTCTTT. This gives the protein CAWSPPGRGTEAFF.

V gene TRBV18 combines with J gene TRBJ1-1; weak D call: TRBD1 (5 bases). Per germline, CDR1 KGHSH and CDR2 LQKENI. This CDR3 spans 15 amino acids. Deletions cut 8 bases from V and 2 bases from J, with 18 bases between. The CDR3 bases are TGTGCCAGCACTCCTGACAGAAACTCTAACACTGAAGCTTTCTTT. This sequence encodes CASTPDRNSNTEAFF. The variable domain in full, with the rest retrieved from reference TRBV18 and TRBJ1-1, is NAGVMQNPRHLVRRRGQEARLRCSPMKGHSHVYWYRQLPEEGLKFMVYLQKENIIDESGMPKERFSAEFPKEGPSILRIQQVVRGDSAAYFCASTPDRNSNTEAFFGQGTRLTVV.

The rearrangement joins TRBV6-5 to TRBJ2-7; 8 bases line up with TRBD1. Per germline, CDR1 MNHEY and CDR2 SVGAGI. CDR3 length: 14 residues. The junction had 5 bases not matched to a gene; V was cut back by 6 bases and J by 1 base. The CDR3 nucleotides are TGTGCCAGCAGCCGGACAGGGCCGTCCTACGAGCAGTACTTC. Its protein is CASSRTGPSYEQYF.

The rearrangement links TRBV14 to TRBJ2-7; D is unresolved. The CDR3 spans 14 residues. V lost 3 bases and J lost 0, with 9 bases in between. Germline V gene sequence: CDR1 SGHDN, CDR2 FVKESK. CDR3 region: CASSHRHSSYEQYF. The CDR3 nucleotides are TGTGCCAGCAGCCATCGACATAGCTCCTACGAGCAGTACTTC.

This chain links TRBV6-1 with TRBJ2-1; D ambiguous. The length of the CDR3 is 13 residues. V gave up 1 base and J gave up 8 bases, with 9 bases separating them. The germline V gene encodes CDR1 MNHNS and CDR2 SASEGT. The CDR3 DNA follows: TGTGCCAGCAGTGAAGTTAGCTGGGATGAGCAGTTCTTC. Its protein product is CASSEVSWDEQFF.

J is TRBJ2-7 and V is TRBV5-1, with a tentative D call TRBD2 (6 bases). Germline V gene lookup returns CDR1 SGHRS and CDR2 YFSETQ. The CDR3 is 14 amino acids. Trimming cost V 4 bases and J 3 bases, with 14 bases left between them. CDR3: CASSLTEGLYEQYF. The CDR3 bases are TGCGCCAGCAGCCTTACGGAGGGCCTCTACGAGCAGTACTTC. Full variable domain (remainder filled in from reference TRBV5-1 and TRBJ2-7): KAGVTQTPRYLIKTRGQQVTLSCSPISGHRSVSWYQQTPGQGLQFLFEYFSETQRNKGNFPGRFSGRQFSNSRSEMNVSTLELGDSALYLCASSLTEGLYEQYFGPGTRLTVT.

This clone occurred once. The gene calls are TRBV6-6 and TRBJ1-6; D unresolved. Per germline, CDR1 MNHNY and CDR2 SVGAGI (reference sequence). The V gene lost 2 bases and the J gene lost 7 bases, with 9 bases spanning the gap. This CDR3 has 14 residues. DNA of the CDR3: TGTGCCAGCAGTTACGACAATCGGAATTCACCCCTCCACTTT. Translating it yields CASSYDNRNSPLHF.